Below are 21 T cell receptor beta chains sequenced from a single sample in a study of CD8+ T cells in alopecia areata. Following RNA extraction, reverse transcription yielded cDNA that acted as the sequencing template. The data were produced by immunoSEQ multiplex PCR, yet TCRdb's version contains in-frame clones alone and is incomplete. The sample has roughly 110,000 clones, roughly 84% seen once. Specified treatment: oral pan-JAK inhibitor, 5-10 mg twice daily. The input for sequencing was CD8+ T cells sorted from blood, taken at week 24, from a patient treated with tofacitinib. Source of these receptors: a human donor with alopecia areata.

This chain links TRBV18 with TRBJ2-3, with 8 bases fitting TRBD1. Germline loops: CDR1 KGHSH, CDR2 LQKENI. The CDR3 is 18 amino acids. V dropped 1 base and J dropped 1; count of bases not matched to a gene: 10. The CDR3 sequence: CASSPRPGGSRGTDTQYF. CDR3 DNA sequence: TGTGCCAGCTCACCACGGCCAGGGGGCAGTCGTGGCACAGATACGCAGTATTTT.

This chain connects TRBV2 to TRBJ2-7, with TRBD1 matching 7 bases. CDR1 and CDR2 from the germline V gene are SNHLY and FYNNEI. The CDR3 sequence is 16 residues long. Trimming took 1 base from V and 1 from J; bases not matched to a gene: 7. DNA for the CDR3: TGTGCCAGCAGTGAAGACCCCGGGACAGCGTCCTACGAGCAGTACTTC. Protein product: CASSEDPGTASYEQYF.

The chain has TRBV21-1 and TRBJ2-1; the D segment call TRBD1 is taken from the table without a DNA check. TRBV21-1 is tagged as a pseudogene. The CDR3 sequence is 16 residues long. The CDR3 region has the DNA TGTGCCAGCAGCAAATATGGGGGCCCCGCTATCAATGAGCAGTTCTTC. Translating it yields CASSKYGGPAINEQFF.

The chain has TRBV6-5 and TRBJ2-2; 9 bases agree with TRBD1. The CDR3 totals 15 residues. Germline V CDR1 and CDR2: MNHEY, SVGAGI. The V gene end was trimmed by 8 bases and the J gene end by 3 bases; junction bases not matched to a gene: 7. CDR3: CASGGGTGHTGELFF. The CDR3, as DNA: TGTGCCAGCGGGGGCGGGACAGGGCACACCGGGGAGCTGTTTTTT.

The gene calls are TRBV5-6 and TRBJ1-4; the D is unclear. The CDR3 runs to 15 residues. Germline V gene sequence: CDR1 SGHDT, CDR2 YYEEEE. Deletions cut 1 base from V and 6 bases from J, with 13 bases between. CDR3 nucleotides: TGTGCCAGCAGCTTGTTTGGGTGGTCCGATGAAAAACTGTTTTTT. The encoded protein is CASSLFGWSDEKLFF.

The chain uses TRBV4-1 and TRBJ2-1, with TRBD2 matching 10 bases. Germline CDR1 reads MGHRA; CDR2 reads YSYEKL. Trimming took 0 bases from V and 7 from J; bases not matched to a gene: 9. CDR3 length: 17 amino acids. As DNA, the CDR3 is TGCGCCAGCAGCCAAGAAGGGTCCGGGACTAGCGCGAATGAGCAGTTCTTC. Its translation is CASSQEGSGTSANEQFF.

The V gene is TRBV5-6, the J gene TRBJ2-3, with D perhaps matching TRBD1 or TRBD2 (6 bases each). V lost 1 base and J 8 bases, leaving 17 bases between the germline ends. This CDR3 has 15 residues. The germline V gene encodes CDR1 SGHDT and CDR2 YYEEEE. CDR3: CASSLPGAGGGTQYF. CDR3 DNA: TGTGCCAGCAGCTTGCCGGGGGCCGGCGGTGGTACGCAGTATTTT.

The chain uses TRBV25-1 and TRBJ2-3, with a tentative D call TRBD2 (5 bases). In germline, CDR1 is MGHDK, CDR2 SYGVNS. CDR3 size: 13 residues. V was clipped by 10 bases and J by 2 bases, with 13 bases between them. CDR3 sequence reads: CAIQDRDTDTQYF. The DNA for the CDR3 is TGTGCCATCCAAGACCGGGACACAGATACGCAGTATTTT.

The CDR3 nucleotides read TGTGCCAGCAGCCTCGGGGTTACCAGAGGGGAGCAGTACTTC. Translated, it gives CASSLGVTRGEQYF. This rearrangement joins TRBV5-6 to TRBJ2-7; perhaps TRBD2 as D (5 bases). The ends were cut back, 4 bases at V and 7 bases at J, with 18 bases in the middle. The CDR3 has 14 amino acids. The germline CDR1 and CDR2 sequences are SGHDT and YYEEEE.

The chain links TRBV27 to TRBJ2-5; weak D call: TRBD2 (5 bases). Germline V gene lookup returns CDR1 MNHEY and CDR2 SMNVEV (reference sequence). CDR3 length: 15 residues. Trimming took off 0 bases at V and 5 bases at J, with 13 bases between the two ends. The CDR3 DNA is TGTGCCAGCAGTTTATCAGGACTCTTACCGGAGACCCAGTACTTC. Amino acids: CASSLSGLLPETQYF.

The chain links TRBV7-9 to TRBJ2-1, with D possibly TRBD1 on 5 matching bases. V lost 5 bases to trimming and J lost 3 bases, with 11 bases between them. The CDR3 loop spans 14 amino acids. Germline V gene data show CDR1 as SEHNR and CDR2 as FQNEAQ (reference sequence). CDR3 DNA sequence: TGTGCCAGCAGCCAAGGGGCCCTCTACAATGAGCAGTTCTTC. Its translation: CASSQGALYNEQFF. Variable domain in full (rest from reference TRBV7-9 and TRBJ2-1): DTGVSQNPRHKITKRGQNVTFRCDPISEHNRLYWYRQTLGQGPEFLTYFQNEAQLEKSRLLSDRFSAERPKGSFSTLEIQRTEQGDSAMYLCASSQGALYNEQFFGPGTRLTVL.

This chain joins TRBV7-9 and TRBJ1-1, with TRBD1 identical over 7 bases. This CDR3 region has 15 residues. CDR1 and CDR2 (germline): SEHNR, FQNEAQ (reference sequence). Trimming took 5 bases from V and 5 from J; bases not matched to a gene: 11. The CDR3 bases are TGTGCCAGCAGCGCGAGACAGGGAAGATTAACTGAAGCTTTCTTT. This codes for CASSARQGRLTEAFF.

DNA for the CDR3: TGTGCCAGTAGGACCTACCGGGCCTTTGATCAGCCCCAGCATTTT. Translating it yields CASRTYRAFDQPQHF. The chain employs TRBV19 and TRBJ1-5; no definite D call. Trimming shortened V by 6 bases and J by 5 bases, and 17 bases separated the two germline ends. The CDR3 contains 15 residues. Germline values: CDR1 LNHDA, CDR2 SQIVND (reference sequence).

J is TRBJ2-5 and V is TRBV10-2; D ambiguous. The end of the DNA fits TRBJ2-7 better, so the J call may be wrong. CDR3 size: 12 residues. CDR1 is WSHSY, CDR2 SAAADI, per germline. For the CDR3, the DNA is TGCGCCAGCAGTCGTGCTTTAGGCGAGCAGTACTTC. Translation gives CASSRALGEQYF.

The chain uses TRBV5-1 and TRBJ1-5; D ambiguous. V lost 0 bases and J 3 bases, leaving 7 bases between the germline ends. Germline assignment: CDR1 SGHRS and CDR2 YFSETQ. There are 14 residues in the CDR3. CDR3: CASSLDGSNQPQHF. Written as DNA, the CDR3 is TGCGCCAGCAGCTTGGACGGGTCCAATCAGCCCCAGCATTTT.

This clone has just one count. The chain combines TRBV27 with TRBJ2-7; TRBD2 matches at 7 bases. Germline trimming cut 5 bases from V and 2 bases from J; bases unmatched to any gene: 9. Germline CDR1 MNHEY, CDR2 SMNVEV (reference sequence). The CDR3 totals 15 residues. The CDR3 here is CASSPTIAGAYEQYF. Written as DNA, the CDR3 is TGTGCCAGCAGTCCAACCATAGCGGGTGCCTACGAGCAGTACTTC.

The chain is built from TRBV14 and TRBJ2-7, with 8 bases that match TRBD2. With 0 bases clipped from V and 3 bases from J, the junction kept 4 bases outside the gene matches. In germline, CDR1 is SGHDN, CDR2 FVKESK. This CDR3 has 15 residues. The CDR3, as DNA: TGTGCCAGCAGCCAAGAATCGGGGGGGCTCTACGAGCAGTACTTC. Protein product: CASSQESGGLYEQYF. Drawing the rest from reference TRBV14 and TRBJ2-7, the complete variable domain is EAGVTQFPSHSVIEKGQTVTLRCDPISGHDNLYWYRRVMGKEIKFLLHFVKESKQDESGMPNNRFLAERTGGTYSTLKVQPAELEDSGVYFCASSQESGGLYEQYFGPGTRLTVT.

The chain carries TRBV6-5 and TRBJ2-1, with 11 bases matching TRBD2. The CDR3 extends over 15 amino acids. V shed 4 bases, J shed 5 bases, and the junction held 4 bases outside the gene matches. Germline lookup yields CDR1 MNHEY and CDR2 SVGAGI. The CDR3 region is CASSFGTSGNNEQFF. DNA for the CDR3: TGTGCCAGCAGTTTTGGGACTAGCGGTAACAATGAGCAGTTCTTC.

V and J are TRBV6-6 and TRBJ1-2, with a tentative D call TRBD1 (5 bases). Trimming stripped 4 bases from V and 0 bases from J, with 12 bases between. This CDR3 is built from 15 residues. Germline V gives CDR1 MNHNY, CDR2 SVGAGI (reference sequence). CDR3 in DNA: TGTGCCAGCAGTTCCGGGGCAGATACTAACTATGGCTACACCTTC. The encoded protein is CASSSGADTNYGYTF.

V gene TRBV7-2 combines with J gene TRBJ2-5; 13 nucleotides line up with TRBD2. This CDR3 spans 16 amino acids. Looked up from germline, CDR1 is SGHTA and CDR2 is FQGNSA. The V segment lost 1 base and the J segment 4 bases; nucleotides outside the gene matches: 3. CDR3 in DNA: TGTGCCAGCAGCTTAGTACTAGCGGGGGGGCGAGAGACCCAGTACTTC. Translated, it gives CASSLVLAGGRETQYF.

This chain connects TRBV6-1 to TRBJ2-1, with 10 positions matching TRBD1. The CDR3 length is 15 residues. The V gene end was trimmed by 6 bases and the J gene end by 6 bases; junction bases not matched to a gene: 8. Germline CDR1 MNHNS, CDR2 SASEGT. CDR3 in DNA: TGTGCCAGCAGGGCCCTGACAGGGGGCGCCAATGAGCAGTTCTTC. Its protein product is CASRALTGGANEQFF.